The rows below give T cell receptor beta chains drawn from one sample of a study of cytomegalovirus exposure and HLA in healthy donors. Data came from immunoSEQ multiplex PCR; TCRdb stores just in-frame clones and leaves some out. The sample carries some 150,000 clones, 75% to 85% recorded once. Sequencing was carried out using PBMCs. The source is a man aged 50 or older in good health and CMV-seropositive. Both conserved end residues are trimmed from each CDR3. Rows may omit the clone size; those that give it use once, few, many or a size class.

v_gene | abundance | CDR3aa
TRBV2 | - | ASQSAGEDEQF
TRBV29-1 | few | SVGERRDQRY
TRBV6-1 | - | ASRRTGNTEAF
TRBV5-4 | - | ASSLGQSTHTGELF
TRBV28 | - | ASRGSGRYEQY
TRBV11-2 | - | ASSLRREGTYEQY
TRBV29-1 | - | SGRGASSYNEQF
TRBV28 | - | ASSRTGSRDTQY
TRBV28 | - | ASSLRDSSIVYFYEKLF
TRBV11-2 | - | ASSLDLGTGVSTDTQY
TRBV28 | - | ASSPLSRGNQPQH
TRBV10-1 | - | ARATGFTYGYT
TRBV7-2 | few | ASSLVGGLIGGELF
TRBV27 | - | ASSRQSNEQF
TRBV19 | - | ASSAHYPPAGSASYEQY
TRBV5-1 | - | ASSLGQGGYEQY
TRBV6-1 | - | ASSNQGSAYEQY
TRBV5-4 | - | ASSPREGQETQY